What follows is one T cell receptor (beta chain) and its context. This sample is drawn from a study of control samples from healthy donors and cancer patients. The table came from immunoSEQ multiplex PCR; TCRdb's copy has only in-frame clones and leaves some out. The repertoire holds 130,000 or so clones, with approximately 94% as singletons. CDR3 length equals 17 residues. The V gene lost 1 base and the J gene lost 2 bases, with 19 bases spanning the gap. In germline, CDR1 is SGHTS, CDR2 YDEGEE. The sequencing input was blood. This TCR derives from a man in his forties in good health. The chain couples TRBV5-8 to TRBJ2-7, with D possibly being TRBD1 (6 bases). The CDR3 region has the DNA TGTGCCAGCAGCTTGAAGTTCGCACAGGGAAACCCCTACGAGCAGTACTTC. Its translation is CASSLKFAQGNPYEQYF.